Below are 12 T cell receptor beta chains sequenced from a single sample in a study of neurological immune-mediated disorders. From the 5' RACE reads, TCRdb called clonotypes with MiXCR, one entry per CDR3 protein. The data show 35,000 to 40,000 distinct CDR3 sequences, around a tenth seen once. Sequences were obtained from CD4+ T cells from blood. The origin of the receptors is a woman aged 25-40 years with HTLV-1-associated myelopathy (HAM/TSP).

This clonotype was observed at least ten times. The V call is TRBV20-1, the J call TRBJ2-1; 9 bases agree with TRBD2. Unmatched junction bases numbered 6, after V lost 3 bases and J lost 0 bases. CDR3 length equals 16 residues. Germline CDR1 is DFQATT and CDR2 is SNEGSKA (reference sequence). The DNA of the CDR3 is TGCAGTGCTAGGGGGCGGGGGGGCCCCTCCTACAATGAGCAGTTCTTC. Translating gives CSARGRGGPSYNEQFF.

This clonotype was recorded many times. The chain links TRBV12-3 or TRBV12-4 to TRBJ2-7, with D hard to call. Trimming stripped 1 base from V and 11 bases from J, with 12 bases between. This CDR3 region has 12 residues. The CDR3: CASSLGSAVEYF. DNA for the CDR3: TGTGCCAGCAGTTTAGGATCGGCGGTGGAGTACTTC.

This clonotype came up many times. This chain connects TRBV20-1 to TRBJ1-2; 8 bases line up with TRBD1. This CDR3 region has 14 residues. Trimming took 5 bases from V and 5 from J; bases not matched to a gene: 10. Germline V gives CDR1 DFQATT, CDR2 SNEGSKA (reference sequence). The CDR3 DNA sequence: TGCAGTGCTCCGGGACAGGACGTATGGTATGGCTACACCTTC. The encoded protein is CSAPGQDVWYGYTF.

This clonotype was seen many times. The chain recombines TRBV12-3 or TRBV12-4 with TRBJ1-4, with D possibly matching TRBD1 (5 bases). V gave up 5 bases and J gave up 5 bases, with 27 bases separating them. CDR3 size: 19 residues. CDR3 coding DNA: TGTGCCAGCAGTCCCGACAGTACTCCTTATATTGGGAAGAATGAAAAACTGTTTTTT. Translating it yields CASSPDSTPYIGKNEKLFF.

This clonotype came up many times. The chain recombines TRBV24-1 with TRBJ2-6; D is unclear. The CDR3 spans 15 residues. Per germline, CDR1 KGHDR and CDR2 SFDVKD. With 3 bases removed from V and 2 bases from J, the gap between germline ends came to 7 bases. CDR3 coding DNA: TGTGCCACCAGTGATCCAAGAACTGGGGCCAACGTCCTGACTTTC. Translating it yields CATSDPRTGANVLTF.

This clonotype was seen repeatedly, ten times or more. The rearrangement uses TRBV6-6 and TRBJ1-4; TRBD1 matches at 9 bases. The V gene's germline CDR1 is MNHNY and CDR2 SVGAGI (reference sequence). The V gene end was trimmed by 0 bases and the J gene end by 12 bases; junction bases not matched to a gene: 8. This CDR3 has 15 residues. The CDR3 here is CASSYSGQGVRELFF. The DNA for the CDR3 is TGTGCCAGCAGTTACTCGGGACAGGGCGTAAGGGAACTGTTTTTT.

This clonotype was counted ten times or more. This chain uses TRBV11-2 with TRBJ1-1; tentative D call: TRBD1 (6 bases). CDR1 is SGHAT, CDR2 FQNNGV, per germline. This CDR3 spans 14 amino acids. V was clipped by 5 bases and J by 2 bases, with 12 bases between them. This chain's CDR3 is CASSQQGTNTEAFF. The CDR3 DNA reads as TGTGCCAGCAGCCAACAGGGAACCAACACTGAAGCTTTCTTT.

This clonotype was seen ten or more times. CDR3 residues: CASGFGTNYGYTF. CDR3 sequence (DNA): TGTGCTAGTGGTTTCGGGACGAACTATGGCTACACCTTC. The chain carries TRBV12-5 and TRBJ1-2, with D maybe TRBD1 (5 bases). The CDR3 is made up of 13 amino acids. The V and J ends lost 3 bases and 2 bases respectively, with 7 bases between them. Looked up from germline, CDR1 is LGHNT and CDR2 is FRNRAP.

This clonotype was seen at least ten times. The V and J genes are TRBV20-1 and TRBJ1-2; D not resolved. V was pared by 3 bases and J by 2 bases, with 10 bases between. Germline CDR1 DFQATT, CDR2 SNEGSKA (reference sequence). The CDR3 is made up of 13 amino acids. The CDR3 DNA reads as TGCAGTGCTAGTTCCCCCTCGAACTATGGCTACACCTTC. It encodes CSASSPSNYGYTF.

This clonotype has at least ten counts. The chain is built from TRBV3-1 and TRBJ2-2; possible D gene TRBD1, 6 bases. Germline V gene lookup returns CDR1 LGHDT and CDR2 YNNKEL (reference sequence). Trimming stripped 1 base from V and 5 bases from J, with 11 bases between. This CDR3 comprises 15 residues. CDR3 sequence reads: CASSQVAGVTGELFF. CDR3 DNA: TGTGCCAGCAGCCAAGTGGCAGGGGTGACCGGGGAGCTGTTTTTT.

Many counts were recorded for this clonotype. The chain links TRBV5-1 to TRBJ2-1, with a weak D call TRBD2 (6 bases). The CDR3 has 15 amino acids. V was shortened by 2 bases and J by 6 bases, with 15 bases between the two germline ends. The V gene's germline CDR1 is SGHRS and CDR2 YFSETQ. CDR3 sequence reads: CASSFSAGSLNEQFF. CDR3 in DNA: TGCGCCAGCAGCTTCTCCGCGGGGAGTCTCAATGAGCAGTTCTTC.

At least ten counts were recorded for this clonotype. J is TRBJ1-5 and V is TRBV15; D remains ambiguous. CDR1 LNHNV and CDR2 YYDKDF come from the germline V gene (reference sequence). This CDR3 comprises 14 residues. Trimming shortened V by 0 bases and J by 2 bases, and 5 bases separated the two germline ends. CDR3 bases: TGTGCCACCAGCAGAGATATTGGCAATCAGCCCCAGCATTTT. As protein: CATSRDIGNQPQHF.